The next 26 T cell receptor beta chains were all read from a single sample in a study of blood T cell repertoires in COVID-19. Libraries were prepared by immunoSEQ multiplex PCR; TCRdb keeps only in-frame clonotypes and omits some of them. The sample lists over 90,000 clones, 89% occurring once. Sequenced material: peripheral blood. The receptor source for this set is a woman aged 65 to 85 with acute or convalescent COVID-19.

V usage is TRBV7-7 and J usage is TRBJ2-5, with D perhaps TRBD1 (5 bases). CDR1 and CDR2 (germline): SSHAT, FNYEAQ (reference sequence). Trimming left V 1 base short and J 3 bases short, with 9 bases between. This CDR3 is 14 amino acids long. The CDR3 loop reads CASSLGAGKETQYF. CDR3 bases: TGTGCCAGCAGCTTAGGGGCAGGGAAAGAGACCCAGTACTTC.

The chain couples TRBV30 to TRBJ2-1; tentative D call: TRBD2 (7 bases). Germline lookup yields CDR1 GTSNPN and CDR2 SVGIG (reference sequence). The CDR3 sequence is 15 residues long. The V gene lost 0 bases and the J gene lost 6 bases, with 15 bases spanning the gap. The CDR3 loop reads CAWSVGGGIGNEQFF. CDR3 DNA sequence: TGTGCCTGGAGTGTAGGGGGGGGCATCGGCAATGAGCAGTTCTTC.

There are a few counts of this clone. The V call is TRBV7-9, the J call TRBJ2-3; maybe TRBD2 (6 bases). There are 15 residues in the CDR3. From germline, CDR1 is SEHNR and CDR2 FQNEAQ (reference sequence). The V end was cut by 4 bases, the J end by 2 bases, with 13 bases between. This CDR3 is CASSSQSGSTDTQYF. Here the CDR3 DNA reads TGTGCCAGCAGCTCTCAGAGCGGGTCCACAGATACGCAGTATTTT.

The CDR3 is CASSVQISSGNTIYF. CDR3 bases: TGTGCCAGCAGTGTACAGATAAGCTCTGGAAACACCATATATTTT. V and J are TRBV3-1 (or the pseudogene TRBV3-2) and TRBJ1-3; no clear D. Germline V gives CDR1 LGHDT, CDR2 YNNKEL (reference sequence). V shed 6 bases and J shed 0 bases, with 12 bases lying between them. The CDR3 runs 15 residues.

The gene calls are TRBV5-4 and TRBJ2-7; 10 nucleotides align to TRBD2. The CDR3 consists of 15 residues. Germline assignment: CDR1 SGHNT and CDR2 YYREEE (reference sequence). The junction had 3 bases not matched to a gene; V was cut back by 2 bases and J by 1 base. CDR3 amino acids: CASSFRSGRSYEQYF. The CDR3, as DNA: TGTGCCAGCAGCTTCCGTAGCGGGAGGTCCTACGAGCAGTACTTC. Full variable domain (missing parts from reference TRBV5-4 and TRBJ2-7): ETGVTQSPTHLIKTRGQQVTLRCSSQSGHNTVSWYQQALGQGPQFIFQYYREEENGRGNFPPRFSGLQFPNYSSELNVNALELDDSALYLCASSFRSGRSYEQYFGPGTRLTVT.

The chain joins TRBV6-1 to TRBJ1-4; no definite D call. CDR3 size: 15 residues. The germline V gene encodes CDR1 MNHNS and CDR2 SASEGT. Trimming stripped 0 bases from V and 10 bases from J, with 15 bases between. The CDR3 DNA follows: TGTGCCAGCAGTGAAGCGATCGGGGTGGGTGGAAAACTGTTTTTT. As protein: CASSEAIGVGGKLFF.

The chain links TRBV28 to TRBJ1-5, with D uncertain. Trimming pared 1 base from V and 3 bases from J, leaving 10 bases between. Germline V gives CDR1 MDHEN, CDR2 SYDVKM. This CDR3 region has 15 residues. The CDR3 DNA is TGTGCCAGCAGTTTATCCGGTAGCTACAATCAGCCCCAGCATTTT. Encoded protein: CASSLSGSYNQPQHF.

V usage is TRBV7-2 and J usage is TRBJ2-5, with TRBD2 matching 8 bases. The CDR3 has 15 residues. Per germline, CDR1 SGHTA and CDR2 FQGNSA. J gave up 0 bases and V 4 bases, and 4 bases lay outside the gene matches. For the CDR3, the DNA is TGTGCCAGCAGCTACGGGGGGGTTTACCAAGAGACCCAGTACTTC. Its protein product is CASSYGGVYQETQYF.

The CDR3 region has the DNA TGTGCCAGCAGCCCTAGCCGGGGTGGGATAAGCTCTGGAAACACCATATATTTT. This encodes CASSPSRGGISSGNTIYF. The chain has TRBV7-2 and TRBJ1-3; D is undetermined. V was clipped by 5 bases and J by 0 bases, with 20 bases between them. Germline loops: CDR1 SGHTA, CDR2 FQGNSA. This CDR3 is built from 18 residues.

V gene TRBV6-1 combines with J gene TRBJ1-1; unclear D gene. V lost 5 bases and J lost 1, with 8 bases in between. The CDR3 extends over 13 amino acids. Germline CDR1 and CDR2: MNHNS and SASEGT. CDR3 bases: TGTGCCAGCAGTTCAGTTGAGAACACTGAAGCTTTCTTT. Protein sequence: CASSSVENTEAFF.

The chain recombines TRBV19 with TRBJ1-1, with D maybe TRBD1 (5 bases). Germline V gene lookup returns CDR1 LNHDA and CDR2 SQIVND (reference sequence). The V and J ends lost 5 bases and 4 bases respectively, with 11 bases between them. The CDR3 runs to 13 residues. The CDR3 sequence is CASSFQGTTEAFF. The CDR3 DNA follows: TGTGCCAGTAGTTTCCAGGGAACCACTGAAGCTTTCTTT.

This clone was recorded once. This chain links TRBV5-1 with TRBJ2-1; 8 nucleotides align to TRBD2. This CDR3 region has 18 residues. From germline, CDR1 is SGHRS and CDR2 YFSETQ. After removal of 1 base from V and 5 bases from J, the junction contained 14 bases not matched to a gene. In nucleotides, the CDR3 is TGCGCCAGCAGCTTGAGGAGTTCTACCAGCGGGGGAGACAATGAGCAGTTCTTC. Protein product: CASSLRSSTSGGDNEQFF.

This chain uses TRBV19 with TRBJ1-4, with 8 bases matching TRBD1. V was pared by 6 bases and J by 3 bases, with 3 bases of the junction left unmatched. Per the germline V gene, CDR1 is LNHDA and CDR2 is SQIVND (reference sequence). This CDR3 is 14 amino acids long. CDR3 coding DNA: TGTGCCAGTAGGACGACAGGGGCTAATGAAAAACTGTTTTTT. Protein sequence: CASRTTGANEKLFF.

This rearrangement joins TRBV19 to TRBJ2-3, with D possibly matching TRBD2 (5 bases). V lost 3 bases and J 6 bases, leaving 10 bases between the germline ends. Germline V CDR1 and CDR2: LNHDA, SQIVND (reference sequence). The CDR3 has 13 residues. CDR3 loop: CASSMLAGDTQYF. In DNA, the CDR3 is TGTGCCAGTAGTATGCTAGCTGGGGATACGCAGTATTTT.

This chain connects TRBV5-6 to TRBJ1-2, with a weak D call TRBD1 (5 bases). Germline CDR1 SGHDT, CDR2 YYEEEE. This CDR3 region has 16 residues. V was clipped by 1 base and J by 5 bases, with 18 bases between them. The CDR3 here is CASSLLQRAGGYGYTF. The CDR3 DNA is TGTGCCAGCAGCTTGCTTCAGCGGGCTGGGGGATATGGCTACACCTTC.

This chain links TRBV19 with TRBJ2-1, with 7 positions matching TRBD1. Germline values: CDR1 LNHDA, CDR2 SQIVND (reference sequence). This CDR3 has 13 amino acids. Trimming took 7 bases from V and 5 from J; bases not matched to a gene: 5. CDR3 DNA: TGTGCCAGTACGACAGGGATTAACAATGAGCAGTTCTTC. It specifies CASTTGINNEQFF.

This clone has only one observation. V and J are TRBV5-8 and TRBJ2-5; 7 bases map to TRBD1. The CDR3 is 14 residues long. Trimming took 4 bases from V and 2 from J; bases not matched to a gene: 5. Germline V gene lookup returns CDR1 SGHTS and CDR2 YDEGEE. As DNA, the CDR3 is TGTGCCAGCAGCCCCCGGGACAGACAAGAGACCCAGTACTTC. Translation gives CASSPRDRQETQYF.

This clone was counted between two and nine times. The V and J genes are TRBV5-6 and TRBJ2-5; a weak D match, TRBD2 (6 bases). This CDR3 comprises 14 residues. V was clipped by 1 base and J by 6 bases, with 13 bases between them. Germline CDR1 SGHDT, CDR2 YYEEEE. DNA of the CDR3: TGTGCCAGCAGCTTGTCGGCGGGGAAGAAGACCCAGTACTTC. Translated: CASSLSAGKKTQYF.

The rearrangement joins TRBV11-3 to TRBJ2-1; TRBD2 is a possible D gene (5 bases). Looked up from germline, CDR1 is SGHNT and CDR2 is YENEEA. Trimming shortened V by 4 bases and J by 2 bases, and 12 bases separated the two germline ends. CDR3 length: 15 residues. CDR3 DNA sequence: TGTGCCAGCAGCTCTTTGGGCGGGCCCTACAATGAGCAGTTCTTC. It specifies CASSSLGGPYNEQFF.

The gene calls are TRBV6-5 and TRBJ1-1; D not resolved. The CDR3 totals 12 residues. Per germline, CDR1 MNHEY and CDR2 SVGAGI. V was trimmed by 2 bases and J by 11 bases, leaving 12 bases between them. In DNA, the CDR3 is TGTGCCAGCAGTTACGCGGTCGGTGAGGCTTTCTTT. Its translation is CASSYAVGEAFF.

The V call is TRBV27, the J call TRBJ2-3; 7 bases align to TRBD2. The CDR3 extends over 19 amino acids. Germline values: CDR1 MNHEY, CDR2 SMNVEV (reference sequence). V gave up 3 bases and J gave up 0 bases; unmatched junction bases: 15. The CDR3 coding sequence is TGTGCCAGCAGTTTTGAGTGGCCCGAGCGGGGCCTCAGCACAGATACGCAGTATTTT. Translation: CASSFEWPERGLSTDTQYF.

This chain links TRBV21-1 with TRBJ2-2; the table names TRBD1, a call not compared with the DNA. TRBV21-1 represents a pseudogene. The CDR3 has 20 amino acids. As DNA, the CDR3 is TGTGCCAGCAGCAAAGAGCTATTCCGGGACAGGGGAACGAGGACCGGGGAGCTGTTTTTT. It encodes CASSKELFRDRGTRTGELFF.

This chain connects TRBV6-5 to TRBJ2-6; the D is unclear. This CDR3 contains 15 residues. The V gene's germline CDR1 is MNHEY and CDR2 SVGAGI. The ends were cut back, 6 bases at V and 8 bases at J, with 17 bases in the middle. CDR3 sequence (DNA): TGTGCCAGCAGCCCACAGAAAGTGGCTACCAACGTCCTGACTTTC. Translating it yields CASSPQKVATNVLTF.

Written as DNA, the CDR3 is TGCAGCGTCTCTGAGGCTGGTGGAAACACCATATATTTT. This sequence encodes CSVSEAGGNTIYF. This chain links TRBV29-1 with TRBJ1-3, with no clear D. V shed 6 bases and J shed 3 bases, with 12 bases lying between them. The CDR3 contains 13 residues. CDR1 is SQVTM and CDR2 is ANQGSEA in the germline V gene. Combining the CDR3 with reference TRBV29-1 and TRBJ1-3 gives the whole variable domain SAVISQKPSRDICQRGTSLTIQCQVDSQVTMMFWYRQQPGQSLTLIATANQGSEATYESGFVIDKFPISRPNLTFSTLTVSNMSPEDSSIYLCSVSEAGGNTIYFGEGSWLTVV.

The chain joins TRBV19 to TRBJ2-6; 10 bases agree with TRBD2. V shed 1 base, J shed 4 bases, and the junction held 7 bases outside the gene matches. Germline CDR1 is LNHDA and CDR2 is SQIVND (reference sequence). This CDR3 comprises 18 residues. CDR3 sequence reads: CASSIGLAGPFGANVLTF. CDR3 sequence (DNA): TGTGCCAGTAGTATAGGACTAGCGGGCCCTTTCGGGGCCAACGTCCTGACTTTC.

V and J are TRBV19 and TRBJ1-5; tentative D call: TRBD1 (6 bases). V lost 6 bases to trimming and J lost 0 bases, with 18 bases between them. There are 17 residues in the CDR3. Germline CDR1 is LNHDA and CDR2 is SQIVND (reference sequence). The CDR3 bases are TGTGCCAGTAGCCCAGGAGGGGGGGGCAATAGCAATCAGCCCCAGCATTTT. Amino acids: CASSPGGGGNSNQPQHF.